The 11 T cell receptor beta chains given below trace back to one sample, sequenced in a study of blood T cell repertoires in COVID-19. Method: immunoSEQ multiplex PCR; TCRdb's copy keeps in-frame clones and lacks some. Among some 270,000 clones listed, around 82% were seen once. Source material: peripheral blood. The source of these receptors is a human donor with COVID-19, enrolled during active disease. The donor label of this sample is uncertain.

The chain joins TRBV5-8 to TRBJ2-7; 12 bases line up with TRBD2. Germline V gives CDR1 SGHTS, CDR2 YDEGEE. The J segment lost 4 bases and the V segment lost 6 bases, leaving 8 bases of the junction unmatched. The CDR3 sequence is 15 residues long. The CDR3 bases are TGTGCCAGCACCAGAGACGGGACTAGCGGGTACGAGCAGTACTTC. Its protein is CASTRDGTSGYEQYF.

The genes are TRBV27 and TRBJ1-2, with 7 bases that match TRBD1. The CDR3 is 14 amino acids. Germline V gene sequence: CDR1 MNHEY, CDR2 SMNVEV (reference sequence). Unmatched junction bases numbered 6, after V lost 2 bases and J lost 6 bases. The CDR3 sequence: CASSLEGARDGYTF. CDR3 sequence (DNA): TGTGCCAGCAGTTTAGAGGGGGCGCGGGATGGCTACACCTTC.

The J gene is TRBJ1-1, the V gene TRBV4-1, with D tentatively TRBD1 (5 bases). Deletions cut 0 bases from V and 1 base from J, with 15 bases between. The germline V gene encodes CDR1 MGHRA and CDR2 YSYEKL. The CDR3 has 17 amino acids. The CDR3 DNA reads as TGCGCCAGCAGCCAAGATAGGTTATGGGGCGCGAACACTGAAGCTTTCTTT. This encodes CASSQDRLWGANTEAFF.

The V gene is TRBV28, the J gene TRBJ1-5; perhaps TRBD1 as D (5 bases). CDR3 length: 12 residues. V was cut by 7 bases and J by 1 base, with 5 bases left in between. CDR1 is MDHEN and CDR2 is SYDVKM in the germline V gene. For the CDR3, the DNA is TGTGCCAGCAAGGGGAGCAATCAGCCCCAGCATTTT. Its translation is CASKGSNQPQHF. The entire variable domain, with the rest obtained from reference TRBV28 and TRBJ1-5, is as follows: DVKVTQSSRYLVKRTGEKVFLECVQDMDHENMFWYRQDPGLGLRLIYFSYDVKMKEKGDIPEGYSVSREKKERFSLILESASTNQTSMYLCASKGSNQPQHFGDGTRLSIL.

The V and J genes are TRBV24-1 and TRBJ2-1; TRBD2 is a possible D gene (6 bases). The CDR3 spans 14 residues. V gave up 8 bases and J gave up 5 bases, with 15 bases separating them. Per germline, CDR1 KGHDR and CDR2 SFDVKD. The DNA of the CDR3 is TGTGCCACCACTCTGGGAGGTGGGGACAATGAGCAGTTCTTC. It translates to CATTLGGGDNEQFF.

V and J are TRBV5-6 and TRBJ1-2; 8 nucleotides align to TRBD1. This CDR3 is 15 amino acids long. The junction had 9 bases not matched to a gene; V was cut back by 4 bases and J by 4 bases. Germline CDR1 SGHDT, CDR2 YYEEEE. The CDR3 here is CASSLRDRPFYGYTF. CDR3 DNA: TGTGCCAGCAGCCTCCGGGACAGGCCTTTCTATGGCTACACCTTC.

The chain employs TRBV6-2 or TRBV6-3 and TRBJ2-7, with 8 nucleotides matching TRBD1. J lost 2 bases, V lost 2 bases, and 2 bases had no gene match. This CDR3 is built from 14 residues. Germline CDR1 reads MNHEY; CDR2 reads SVGEGT. Written as DNA, the CDR3 is TGTGCCAGCAGTTACGGACAGGGACCCTACGAGCAGTACTTC. The encoded protein is CASSYGQGPYEQYF.

This chain links TRBV6-5 with TRBJ1-6; tentative D call: TRBD1 (5 bases). The CDR3 length is 14 residues. CDR1 is MNHEY, CDR2 SVGAGI, per germline. Trimming removed 7 bases at V and 8 bases at J, with 15 bases between. The DNA of the CDR3 is TGTGCCAGCATGACAAAGGGGAGGCATTCACCCCTCCACTTT. It yields the protein CASMTKGRHSPLHF.

The chain employs TRBV7-9 and TRBJ1-2, with unresolved D. V dropped 1 base and J dropped 4 bases, with 10 bases sitting between them. The CDR3 runs 14 residues. Germline V lookup: CDR1 SEHNR, CDR2 FQNEAQ (reference sequence). Here the CDR3 DNA reads TGTGCCAGCAGCTTAGAGCCAACAGCCTATGGCTACACCTTC. It translates to CASSLEPTAYGYTF.

This clone appeared many times. This chain joins TRBV4-2 and TRBJ2-7; D is possibly TRBD1 (6 bases). This CDR3 has 15 amino acids. Trimming took off 0 bases at V and 2 bases at J, with 11 bases between the two ends. The germline V gene encodes CDR1 LGHNA and CDR2 YNFKEQ. CDR3 nucleotide sequence: TGTGCCAGCAGCCAAGACCCCGGGACAACCTACGAGCAGTACTTC. Translating gives CASSQDPGTTYEQYF.

The chain joins TRBV7-6 to TRBJ2-5, with D maybe TRBD1 (5 bases). The V end lost 5 bases, the J end lost 0 bases, and 13 bases lay between the germline ends. Germline CDR1 SGHVS, CDR2 FNYEAQ. The CDR3 extends over 15 amino acids. In nucleotides, the CDR3 is TGTGCCAGCAGCCCGAGGACATTTTACCAAGAGACCCAGTACTTC. Encoded protein: CASSPRTFYQETQYF. The whole variable domain, filled in from reference TRBV7-6 and TRBJ2-5, reads GAGVSQSPRYKVTKRGQDVALRCDPISGHVSLYWYRQALGQGPEFLTYFNYEAQQDKSGLPNDRFSAERPEGSISTLTIQRTEQRDSAMYRCASSPRTFYQETQYFGPGTRLLVL.